The entry below gives a single TCR beta chain sequence along with its context. What it recognizes is unknown. Incorporated into the TCR beta cDNA libraries were unique molecular identifiers, which served to reduce PCR and sequencing biases. MiXCR, applied by TCRdb to the PCR reads, yields one record per CDR3 protein. Among hundreds of thousands of distinct CDR3 sequences, roughly half were seen once, and the ten largest hold about 4.8%. This record comes from a study of post-analysis software for immune sequencing data. Findings and limits, study-wide: Five TRBV segments, including TRBV5-6, TRBV5-1 and TRBV20-1, were more frequent in patients than controls. Same-batch preparations were strongly co-clustered by F measure.

CDR3 length: 16 residues. The receptor's source is a girl between 5 and 17 years old with multiple sclerosis. The material sequenced was blood. The V call is TRBV21-1, the J call TRBJ2-7. TRBV21-1 is a listed pseudogene. CDR3: CASSKGSRTGLYEQYF. CDR3 sequence (DNA): TGTGCCAGCAGCAAAGGTTCAAGGACAGGGCTCTACGAGCAGTACTTC.